These 21 T cell receptor beta chains originate from one sample sequenced in a study of CD4 T cells in relation to SARS-CoV-2 and coronaviruses. CD4+ T cells from unexposed donors were obtained before the COVID-19 pandemic (2011-2018). CD4+ T cells were isolated from the cells after about ten days of culture. Method: immunoSEQ multiplex PCR; TCRdb's copy keeps in-frame clones and lacks some. The table shows some 20,000 clones, with 60% to 80% occurring only once. These receptors are not linked to any known antigen. Input material: CD4+ T cells from PBMCs, cultured in vitro. Source of these receptors: a human donor in good health.

The chain joins TRBV5-4 to TRBJ2-7, with 12 bases lining up with TRBD1. V dropped 4 bases and J dropped 6; count of bases not matched to a gene: 8. Germline V gene data show CDR1 as SGHNT and CDR2 as YYREEE (reference sequence). The CDR3 has 15 residues. The CDR3, as DNA: TGTGCCAGCAGCCCAACGGGACAGGGGGCGCGCGAGCAGTACTTC. Residues: CASSPTGQGAREQYF.

The chain's CDR3 is CASSLAGQGLGGYTF. CDR3 nucleotides: TGTGCCAGCAGTTTGGCCGGACAGGGGTTGGGGGGCTACACCTTC. J is TRBJ1-2 and V is TRBV28, with TRBD1 matching 9 bases. Germline lookup yields CDR1 MDHEN and CDR2 SYDVKM. The CDR3 loop spans 15 amino acids. V was pared by 3 bases and J by 8 bases, with 10 bases of the junction left unmatched.

J is TRBJ2-7 and V is TRBV10-1, with D possibly matching TRBD1 (6 bases). Trimming pared 3 bases from V and 5 bases from J, leaving 17 bases between. Germline V CDR1 and CDR2: WNHNN, SYGVQD (reference sequence). CDR3 length equals 15 residues. CDR3 coding DNA: TGCGCCAGCAGTGATCAGGGGCAGGGAAGCAACGAGCAGTACTTC. Translating it yields CASSDQGQGSNEQYF.

The V call is TRBV7-9, the J call TRBJ2-5, with D possibly called TRBD1 or TRBD2 (5 bases each). Germline CDR1 is SEHNR and CDR2 is FQNEAQ (reference sequence). The V gene lost 5 bases and the J gene lost 0 bases, with 7 bases spanning the gap. CDR3 length: 13 amino acids. In nucleotides, the CDR3 is TGTGCCAGCAGCACGGGACACCAAGAGACCCAGTACTTC. It yields the protein CASSTGHQETQYF.

V gene TRBV6-1 combines with J gene TRBJ2-3; the match to TRBD2 covers 9 bases. The CDR3 contains 15 residues. The V gene's germline CDR1 is MNHNS and CDR2 SASEGT. The trim removed 1 base at V and 5 bases at J, leaving 4 bases unmatched. CDR3 sequence: CASSEEREARDTQYF. The DNA for the CDR3 is TGTGCCAGCAGTGAAGAGCGGGAGGCTAGAGATACGCAGTATTTT.

The gene calls are TRBV30 and TRBJ1-6; TRBD1 agrees at 9 bases. V dropped 1 base and J dropped 5; count of bases not matched to a gene: 3. This CDR3 region has 15 residues. Germline V gene sequence: CDR1 GTSNPN, CDR2 SVGIG (reference sequence). CDR3 DNA: TGTGCCTGGAGTGGGGGGGACAGGGATAATTCACCCCTCCACTTT. Protein sequence: CAWSGGDRDNSPLHF.

V gene TRBV7-2 combines with J gene TRBJ2-2; D is possibly TRBD1 or TRBD2 (5 bases each). The CDR3 loop spans 13 amino acids. V was cut by 2 bases and J by 8 bases, with 9 bases left in between. Germline CDR1 and CDR2: SGHTA and FQGNSA. The CDR3 region is CASSLSWGGELFF. For the CDR3, the DNA is TGTGCCAGCAGCTTAAGCTGGGGGGGGGAGCTGTTTTTT.

The rearrangement joins TRBV7-9 to TRBJ2-1, with 13 bases that match TRBD2. The CDR3 is 15 amino acids. V shed 5 bases, J shed 5 bases, and the junction held 3 bases outside the gene matches. CDR1 and CDR2 (germline): SEHNR, FQNEAQ (reference sequence). Here the CDR3 DNA reads TGTGCCAGCAGCCAGACTAGCGGGAGGCACAATGAGCAGTTCTTC. It is translated as CASSQTSGRHNEQFF.

This clone showed up just once. The same CDR3 also results from other DNA sequences found in this sample. The rearrangement joins TRBV3-1 (or the pseudogene TRBV3-2) to TRBJ1-2; TRBD1 is a possible D gene (5 bases). V lost 1 base and J lost 5, with 11 bases in between. The CDR3 covers 14 residues. CDR1 and CDR2 (germline): LGHDT, YNNKEL (reference sequence). Here the CDR3 DNA reads TGTGCCAGCAGCCAAGTCGAGACAGCGTATGGCTACACCTTC. Translated: CASSQVETAYGYTF.

This chain joins TRBV9 and TRBJ2-3, with 9 bases that match TRBD2. Losses at the gene ends were 0 bases for V and 3 bases for J; bases not matched to a gene: 5. The CDR3 contains 16 residues. CDR1 SGDLS and CDR2 YYNGEE come from the germline V gene. As DNA, the CDR3 is TGTGCCAGCAGCGTAGGGGCGGGAGGGCCGACAGATACGCAGTATTTT. This encodes CASSVGAGGPTDTQYF.

V and J are TRBV18 and TRBJ1-6; the D gene is possibly TRBD1 (5 bases). The V gene lost 5 bases and the J gene lost 5 bases, with 13 bases spanning the gap. Germline V gene data show CDR1 as KGHSH and CDR2 as LQKENI. This CDR3 contains 15 residues. CDR3: CASSSTTDNNSPLHF. For the CDR3, the DNA is TGTGCCAGCTCATCTACGACAGATAATAATTCACCCCTCCACTTT.

This chain uses TRBV30 with TRBJ2-3, with a possible D match to TRBD1 (5 bases). CDR3 length equals 15 residues. Trimming removed 3 bases from V and 1 base from J, with 14 bases in between. Germline V gene data show CDR1 as GTSNPN and CDR2 as SVGIG (reference sequence). The CDR3 region has the DNA TGTGCCTGGAGCAAAGACAGCTACCGCACAGATACGCAGTATTTT. It translates to CAWSKDSYRTDTQYF.

This clone was detected a few times. The gene calls are TRBV4-2 and TRBJ2-1, with a tentative D call TRBD1 (6 bases). The germline CDR1 and CDR2 sequences are LGHNA and YNFKEQ. This CDR3 spans 16 amino acids. Between the trimmed V and J ends, which lost 0 bases and 2 bases, there was a span of 11 bases. The CDR3 spells CASSQDVQGTYNEQFF. The DNA of the CDR3 is TGTGCCAGCAGCCAAGATGTTCAGGGGACCTACAATGAGCAGTTCTTC.

V gene TRBV6-5 combines with J gene TRBJ1-5; 8 positions match TRBD1. This CDR3 comprises 13 residues. The V gene's germline CDR1 is MNHEY and CDR2 SVGAGI. Germline trimming cut 11 bases from V and 3 bases from J; bases unmatched to any gene: 6. The CDR3 region has the DNA TGTGCCTCCTCGACAGGGGACAATCAGCCCCAGCATTTT. Translating it yields CASSTGDNQPQHF.

This clone was detected only a few times. This chain links TRBV5-6 with TRBJ2-7; the D gene could be TRBD1 or TRBD2 (6 bases each). Trimming stripped 4 bases from V and 6 bases from J, with 17 bases between. The germline V gene has CDR1 SGHDT and CDR2 YYEEEE. There are 14 residues in the CDR3. This CDR3 reads CASSRGGSSGEQYF. Here the CDR3 DNA reads TGTGCCAGCAGCCGAGGGGGGAGTTCCGGCGAGCAGTACTTC.

The chain links TRBV3-1 (or the pseudogene TRBV3-2) to TRBJ1-6; no clear D. The V and J ends lost 0 bases and 7 bases respectively, with 10 bases between them. This CDR3 has 15 residues. The germline CDR1 and CDR2 sequences are LGHDT and YNNKEL (reference sequence). The CDR3 loop reads CASSQEFSANSPLHF. CDR3 DNA sequence: TGTGCCAGCAGCCAAGAGTTCTCAGCCAATTCACCCCTCCACTTT.

This clone has more than one count but fewer than ten. The chain uses TRBV5-4 and TRBJ2-7; D is ambiguous. CDR1 and CDR2 from the germline V gene are SGHNT and YYREEE (reference sequence). This CDR3 has 14 residues. Trimming took off 4 bases at V and 6 bases at J, with 17 bases between the two ends. CDR3 protein: CASSLLIGRAEQYF. Written as DNA, the CDR3 is TGTGCCAGCAGCCTGCTGATAGGTCGGGCCGAGCAGTACTTC.

This chain joins TRBV12-3 or TRBV12-4 and TRBJ2-1; 7 positions match TRBD2. Trimming cost V 8 bases and J 7 bases; bases outside gene matches: 8. The CDR3 spans 13 residues. DNA for the CDR3: TGTGCCAGCCTACCGAACGGGGGGAATGAGCAGTTCTTC. Translating it yields CASLPNGGNEQFF.

DNA of the CDR3: TGTGCCAGCAGCCCAGCGGGAAGAAGCACAGATACGCAGTATTTT. This codes for CASSPAGRSTDTQYF. This sequence joins TRBV7-3 and TRBJ2-3, with TRBD2 matching 7 bases. Per the germline V gene, CDR1 is SGHTA and CDR2 is FQGTGA. The CDR3 loop spans 15 amino acids. J lost 0 bases, V lost 5 bases, and 5 bases had no gene match.

This clone was found once. The chain uses TRBV2 and TRBJ2-5; 7 nucleotides match TRBD1. With 10 bases clipped from V and 2 bases from J, the junction kept 4 bases outside the gene matches. Germline CDR1 is SNHLY and CDR2 is FYNNEI. CDR3 length: 12 residues. CDR3 sequence reads: CAIGDSQETQYF. DNA of the CDR3: TGTGCCATCGGGGACAGTCAAGAGACCCAGTACTTC.

The V call is TRBV3-1 (or the pseudogene TRBV3-2), the J call TRBJ2-7; no reliable D call. CDR3 length equals 15 residues. Trimming removed 0 bases from V and 3 bases from J, with 12 bases in between. Per the germline V gene, CDR1 is LGHDT and CDR2 is YNNKEL (reference sequence). CDR3 amino acids: CASSQDGVSHYEQYF. CDR3 in DNA: TGTGCCAGCAGCCAAGACGGCGTAAGTCACTACGAGCAGTACTTC.